A single sample gave rise to the 30 T cell receptor beta chains below, sequenced in a study of cytotoxic CD8 clonotypes in ibrutinib-treated CLL. Only in-frame clones appear in the TCRdb table, and some are missing; sequencing was by immunoSEQ multiplex PCR. The profile shows over 150,000 clones, about 72% of them singletons. The sample was PBMCs, taken after 24 months of ibrutinib treatment. These receptors were obtained from a human donor with chronic lymphocytic leukemia.

The CDR3: CASSQDPGEVETQYF. CDR3 DNA: TGTGCCAGCAGCCAAGATCCAGGGGAAGTGGAGACCCAGTACTTC. The rearrangement uses TRBV4-2 and TRBJ2-5; D is perhaps TRBD1 (6 bases). The V end was cut by 0 bases, the J end by 5 bases, with 13 bases between. Germline V CDR1 and CDR2: LGHNA, YNFKEQ. The CDR3 is 15 amino acids.

V and J are TRBV11-2 and TRBJ2-1, with 10 bases identical to TRBD2. J lost 6 bases, V lost 5 bases, and 7 bases had no gene match. The CDR3 spans 15 residues. From germline, CDR1 is SGHAT and CDR2 FQNNGV. In DNA, the CDR3 is TGTGCCAGCAGCCCCCTAGCGGGAGTTCTCAATGAGCAGTTCTTC. Encoded protein: CASSPLAGVLNEQFF.

The count of this clone is one. The chain joins TRBV7-2 to TRBJ2-2; no definite D call. CDR1 is SGHTA, CDR2 FQGNSA, per germline. The CDR3 totals 16 residues. V was pared by 0 bases and J by 7 bases, with 15 bases between. The CDR3 DNA follows: TGTGCCAGCAGCTTAGCATCCTCGTTTTGGCACGGGGAGCTGTTTTTT. It codes for CASSLASSFWHGELFF.

The sample holds a few counts of this clone. The chain combines TRBV7-7 with TRBJ1-1; 8 nucleotides agree with TRBD1. V lost 5 bases to trimming and J lost 5 bases; unmatched junction nucleotides: 13. CDR3 length: 16 residues. The germline V gene has CDR1 SSHAT and CDR2 FNYEAQ (reference sequence). CDR3 nucleotides: TGTGCCAGCAGCATCCATGACAGGGGAGCTAGGACTGAAGCTTTCTTT. Protein product: CASSIHDRGARTEAFF.

This clone was recorded once. The V gene is TRBV30, the J gene TRBJ2-7; D remains ambiguous. The CDR3 sequence is 11 residues long. The germline V and J ends were trimmed by 4 bases and 0 bases, with 4 bases remaining between them. Looked up from germline, CDR1 is GTSNPN and CDR2 is SVGIG (reference sequence). This chain's CDR3 is CAWKFSYEQYF. The CDR3 coding sequence is TGTGCCTGGAAGTTCTCCTACGAGCAGTACTTC.

The genes are TRBV9 and TRBJ2-1; 9 bases line up with TRBD2. Germline V gene sequence: CDR1 SGDLS, CDR2 YYNGEE. The V gene end was trimmed by 0 bases and the J gene end by 4 bases; junction bases not matched to a gene: 8. This CDR3 is 17 amino acids long. CDR3 amino acids: CASSVVGGLAIYNEQFF. The CDR3 bases are TGTGCCAGCAGCGTAGTGGGAGGACTAGCGATTTACAATGAGCAGTTCTTC.

V usage is TRBV12-5 and J usage is TRBJ1-5; 9 positions match TRBD1. The CDR3 is 16 amino acids. The J segment lost 4 bases and the V segment lost 2 bases, leaving 6 bases of the junction unmatched. Per germline, CDR1 LGHNT and CDR2 FRNRAP. The CDR3 loop is CASGLRGQGTNQPQHF. CDR3 sequence (DNA): TGTGCTAGTGGTTTGAGGGGACAGGGTACGAATCAGCCCCAGCATTTT.

The V and J genes are TRBV30 and TRBJ1-1; D is unresolved. CDR3 size: 11 residues. The V end lost 3 bases, the J end lost 4 bases, and 6 bases lay between the germline ends. Germline CDR1 and CDR2: GTSNPN and SVGIG (reference sequence). The CDR3 DNA reads TGTGCCTGGAGAGGTCTCACTGAAGCTTTCTTT. Its protein is CAWRGLTEAFF. The variable domain in full, with the rest retrieved from reference TRBV30 and TRBJ1-1, is SQTIHQWPATLVQPVGSPLSLECTVEGTSNPNLYWYRQAAGRGLQLLFYSVGIGQISSEVPQNLSASRPQDRQFILSSKKLLLSDSGFYLCAWRGLTEAFFGQGTRLTVV.

The rearrangement uses TRBV21-1 and TRBJ2-1; TRBD1, the table's D call, lacks a check against the DNA. TRBV21-1 is classified as a pseudogene. The CDR3 is 16 residues long. The CDR3 nucleotides read TGTGCCAGCAGCCTCACCCTACAGGGAAGGATCTATGAGCAGTTCTTC. Protein: CASSLTLQGRIYEQFF.

The chain is built from TRBV4-3 and TRBJ2-7; 8 bases agree with TRBD1. There are 16 residues in the CDR3. The J segment lost 3 bases and the V segment lost 1 base, leaving 8 bases of the junction unmatched. Germline CDR1 reads LGHNA; CDR2 reads YSLEER. The CDR3 protein is CASSQGQGRSYYEQYF. CDR3 nucleotides: TGCGCCAGCAGCCAAGGACAGGGGAGATCCTACTACGAGCAGTACTTC.

Note on this clone: One end of the junction does not line up with germline, which may come from a read error. The V call is TRBV4-2, the J call TRBJ2-3, with TRBD2 matching over 9 bases. CDR1 is LGHNA, CDR2 YNFKEQ, per germline. CDR3 size: 15 residues. The CDR3 DNA reads TGTGCCAGCAGCCAAGTCGGGACTAGCATAGATACGCAGTATTTT. It specifies CASSQVGTSIDTQYF.

This chain uses TRBV7-9 with TRBJ2-1; 14 bases are shared with TRBD2. The CDR3 runs to 16 residues. CDR1 SEHNR and CDR2 FQNEAQ come from the germline V gene (reference sequence). After removal of 0 bases from V and 8 bases from J, the junction contained 3 bases not matched to a gene. CDR3 in amino acids: CASSLAGLAGEYEQFF. DNA of the CDR3: TGTGCCAGCAGCTTAGCGGGACTAGCGGGAGAGTATGAGCAGTTCTTC.

The rearrangement links TRBV4-1 to TRBJ1-5; D may be TRBD1 (5 bases). Germline V CDR1 and CDR2: MGHRA, YSYEKL. Trimming pared 4 bases from V and 3 bases from J, leaving 22 bases between. There are 18 residues in the CDR3. DNA of the CDR3: TGCGCCAGCAGCCCGATTTTGGTTCGGGGGAATCTCAATCAGCCCCAGCATTTT. It specifies CASSPILVRGNLNQPQHF.

The rearrangement links TRBV9 to TRBJ2-1, with 10 bases matching TRBD2. This CDR3 has 15 amino acids. The ends lost 3 bases at V and 8 bases at J; junction bases unmatched: 8. Germline V gene sequence: CDR1 SGDLS, CDR2 YYNGEE. The CDR3 sequence is CASSASGRGSYEQFF. As DNA, the CDR3 is TGTGCCAGCAGCGCGAGCGGGAGGGGTTCCTATGAGCAGTTCTTC.

The sample holds one count of this clone. The V and J genes are TRBV30 and TRBJ1-3; D may be TRBD1 (6 bases). Germline-derived CDR1 and CDR2 are GTSNPN and SVGIG (reference sequence). The V and J ends lost 2 bases and 0 bases respectively, with 11 bases between them. The length of the CDR3 is 15 residues. The CDR3 loop is CAWSFRGGSGNTIYF. In DNA form, the CDR3 reads TGTGCCTGGAGTTTCAGAGGGGGCTCTGGAAACACCATATATTTT.

The J gene is TRBJ2-3, the V gene TRBV4-3; D possibly corresponds to TRBD1 (7 bases). Germline V lookup: CDR1 LGHNA, CDR2 YSLEER. The ends were cut back, 2 bases at V and 5 bases at J, with 17 bases in the middle. This CDR3 spans 16 amino acids. CDR3 region: CASSQPWDRAGDTQYF. CDR3 DNA: TGCGCCAGCAGCCAACCCTGGGACAGAGCGGGAGATACGCAGTATTTT.

This clone was seen only once. The chain recombines TRBV7-2 with TRBJ1-1; D ambiguous. The CDR3 is 14 amino acids. V dropped 5 bases and J dropped 3 bases, with 13 bases sitting between them. The V gene's germline CDR1 is SGHTA and CDR2 FQGNSA. This chain's CDR3 is CASSRPSRDTEAFF. In DNA form, the CDR3 reads TGTGCCAGCAGCCGTCCGTCGAGGGACACTGAAGCTTTCTTT.

The rearrangement joins TRBV28 to TRBJ2-5; 7 positions match TRBD1. V shed 8 bases, J shed 4 bases, and the junction held 7 bases outside the gene matches. CDR1 is MDHEN and CDR2 is SYDVKM in the germline V gene. CDR3 length equals 13 residues. The CDR3 sequence: CASYRQGTETQYF. The CDR3 DNA sequence: TGTGCCAGCTACCGACAGGGAACAGAGACCCAGTACTTC.

This clone appeared many times. V usage is TRBV7-3 and J usage is TRBJ2-1; 13 bases fit TRBD2. J was trimmed by 9 bases and V by 6 bases; bases with no gene match: 8. Germline V gene sequence: CDR1 SGHTA, CDR2 FQGTGA. The CDR3 spans 15 residues. In DNA, the CDR3 is TGTGCCAGCAGTCGGACTAGCGGGAGCTTCGGTGAGCAGTTCTTC. Protein: CASSRTSGSFGEQFF.

The chain recombines TRBV2 with TRBJ2-7; 7 bases are shared with TRBD2. The germline CDR1 and CDR2 sequences are SNHLY and FYNNEI. Unmatched junction bases numbered 8, after V lost 6 bases and J lost 3 bases. CDR3 length: 14 residues. DNA of the CDR3: TGTGCCAGCAGACCCCGGGAGGTTTTCTACGAGCAGTACTTC. It codes for CASRPREVFYEQYF.

The sample holds one count of this clone. This sequence joins TRBV13 and TRBJ2-7; 11 bases match TRBD2. This CDR3 has 16 amino acids. The junction had 8 bases not matched to a gene; V was cut back by 4 bases and J by 3 bases. Looked up from germline, CDR1 is PRHDT and CDR2 is FYEKMQ (reference sequence). CDR3 residues: CASSSRLAGRSYEQYF. The CDR3 DNA sequence: TGTGCCAGCAGCTCCCGACTAGCGGGGCGAAGCTACGAGCAGTACTTC.

The V gene is TRBV25-1, the J gene TRBJ2-5; TRBD2 matches at 7 bases. After removal of 3 bases from V and 2 bases from J, the junction contained 9 bases not matched to a gene. CDR1 is MGHDK, CDR2 SYGVNS, per germline. The CDR3 is made up of 16 amino acids. The CDR3 sequence is CASSDWAGLNQETQYF. The CDR3 DNA reads as TGTGCCAGCAGTGATTGGGCGGGACTAAATCAAGAGACCCAGTACTTC.

The V gene is TRBV7-8, the J gene TRBJ1-1; the match to TRBD1 covers 8 bases. CDR3 length equals 15 residues. Germline V gives CDR1 SGHVS, CDR2 FQNEAQ. The V gene end was trimmed by 5 bases and the J gene end by 5 bases; junction bases not matched to a gene: 10. The CDR3 sequence is CASSAPQGAMTEAFF. CDR3 DNA: TGTGCCAGCAGCGCCCCCCAGGGGGCGATGACTGAAGCTTTCTTT.

The V gene is TRBV19, the J gene TRBJ1-4, with 8 bases matching TRBD1. Per the germline V gene, CDR1 is LNHDA and CDR2 is SQIVND (reference sequence). The CDR3 spans 13 residues. V trimming: 8 bases; J trimming: 8 bases; junction bases outside the gene matches: 7. The CDR3 protein is CASQTGEDEKLFF. Written as DNA, the CDR3 is TGTGCCAGTCAGACAGGGGAGGACGAAAAACTGTTTTTT.

The V gene is TRBV7-2, the J gene TRBJ2-5; D uncertain. The CDR3 is 12 amino acids. V was cut by 8 bases and J by 0 bases, with 7 bases left in between. Germline CDR1 and CDR2: SGHTA and FQGNSA. CDR3 nucleotide sequence: TGTGCCAGCGGCTGGTACCAAGAGACCCAGTACTTC. It yields the protein CASGWYQETQYF.

V is TRBV5-1 and J is TRBJ2-5; a weak D match, TRBD1 (5 bases). This CDR3 has 14 residues. The V gene lost 4 bases and the J gene lost 2 bases, with 12 bases spanning the gap. CDR1 and CDR2 (germline): SGHRS, YFSETQ. The CDR3 region is CASSRGWLQETQYF. The CDR3 DNA is TGCGCCAGCAGCAGGGGATGGCTACAAGAGACCCAGTACTTC.

The V call is TRBV5-1, the J call TRBJ1-1, with D hard to call. Deletions cut 6 bases from V and 7 bases from J, with 16 bases between. The germline V gene has CDR1 SGHRS and CDR2 YFSETQ. The CDR3 sequence is 13 residues long. CDR3 amino acids: CASKVSQDYEAFF. CDR3 in DNA: TGCGCCAGCAAGGTCTCGCAGGACTATGAAGCTTTCTTT.

This chain connects TRBV21-1 to TRBJ2-7; TRBD2, the table's D call, lacks a check against the DNA. TRBV21-1 is a recognized pseudogene. The CDR3 spans 17 residues. CDR3 region: CASSTNGTSGTTYEQYF. DNA of the CDR3: TGTGCCAGCAGCACCAACGGGACTAGCGGGACAACCTACGAGCAGTACTTC.

The V and J genes are TRBV11-2 and TRBJ2-1, with 13 positions matching TRBD2. Germline V CDR1 and CDR2: SGHAT, FQNNGV. The V segment lost 0 bases and the J segment 6 bases; nucleotides outside the gene matches: 5. CDR3 size: 17 residues. The CDR3 DNA reads TGTGCCAGCAGCTTAGATCGTAGACTAGCGGGAGGCAATGAGCAGTTCTTC. Its translation: CASSLDRRLAGGNEQFF. Looking up the rest from reference TRBV11-2 and TRBJ2-1 gives the full variable domain: EAGVAQSPRYKIIEKRQSVAFWCNPISGHATLYWYQQILGQGPKLLIQFQNNGVVDDSQLPKDRFSAERLKGVDSTLKIQPAKLEDSAVYLCASSLDRRLAGGNEQFFGPGTRLTVL.

The genes are TRBV7-3 and TRBJ2-7, with D tentatively TRBD1 or TRBD2 (6 bases each). The germline CDR1 and CDR2 sequences are SGHTA and FQGTGA. The CDR3 is 15 amino acids. Trimming left V 4 bases short and J 0 bases short, with 13 bases between. In nucleotides, the CDR3 is TGTGCCAGCAGCTCAGCCGGGGGCGTCTCCTACGAGCAGTACTTC. It specifies CASSSAGGVSYEQYF.